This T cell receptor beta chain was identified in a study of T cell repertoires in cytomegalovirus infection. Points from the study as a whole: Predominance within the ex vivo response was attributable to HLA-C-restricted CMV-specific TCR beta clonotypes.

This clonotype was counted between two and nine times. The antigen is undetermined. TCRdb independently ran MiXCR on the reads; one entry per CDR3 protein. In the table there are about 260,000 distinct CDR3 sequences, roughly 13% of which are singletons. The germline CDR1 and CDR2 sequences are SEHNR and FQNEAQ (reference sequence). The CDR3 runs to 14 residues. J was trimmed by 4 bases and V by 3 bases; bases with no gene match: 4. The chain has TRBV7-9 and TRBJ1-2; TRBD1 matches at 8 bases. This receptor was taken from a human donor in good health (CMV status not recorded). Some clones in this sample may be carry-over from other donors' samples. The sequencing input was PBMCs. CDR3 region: CASSFRTGIYGYTF. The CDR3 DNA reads TGTGCCAGCAGCTTCAGGACAGGGATCTATGGCTACACCTTC.